Listed here are 29 T cell receptor beta chains from one sample, sequenced in a study of cytomegalovirus exposure and HLA in healthy donors. The PCR contained 60 Vbeta and 13 Jbeta primers. Only in-frame clones appear in the TCRdb table, and some are missing; sequencing was by immunoSEQ multiplex PCR. The sample holds 95,000 to 130,000 clones; around 60% are singletons and the top ten take around 9.7%. The specimen was PBMCs. The receptors stem from a woman aged 40 to 49 in good health and CMV-seropositive.

The gene calls are TRBV5-5 and TRBJ1-2; 7 nucleotides line up with TRBD1. Per the germline V gene, CDR1 is SGHKS and CDR2 is YYEKEE (reference sequence). The CDR3 consists of 14 residues. Unmatched junction bases numbered 7, after V lost 4 bases and J lost 4 bases. This CDR3 reads CASSRRQGSYGYTF. In DNA form, the CDR3 reads TGTGCCAGCAGCCGCAGACAGGGTAGCTATGGCTACACCTTC.

A few counts support this clone. The rearrangement joins TRBV7-9 to TRBJ2-3, with 9 bases fitting TRBD1. Germline CDR1 is SEHNR and CDR2 is FQNEAQ (reference sequence). The CDR3 is made up of 15 amino acids. After removal of 4 bases from V and 2 bases from J, the junction contained 4 bases not matched to a gene. Here the CDR3 DNA reads TGTGCCAGCAGCTGGGGACAGGGTTACACAGATACGCAGTATTTT. Its translation is CASSWGQGYTDTQYF.

The genes are TRBV5-4 and TRBJ2-1; unclear D gene. The CDR3 spans 14 residues. Germline CDR1 SGHNT, CDR2 YYREEE (reference sequence). V was trimmed by 0 bases and J by 9 bases, leaving 13 bases between them. The CDR3 sequence: CASSLEPDRGEQFF. The CDR3, as DNA: TGTGCCAGCAGCTTGGAACCCGATCGCGGTGAGCAGTTCTTC.

This clone was observed a handful of times. The chain carries TRBV4-3 and TRBJ1-4; D unclear. Germline V gene data show CDR1 as LGHNA and CDR2 as YSLEER. The CDR3 has 14 amino acids. Trimming removed 2 bases from V and 8 bases from J, with 12 bases in between. Here the CDR3 reads CASSQRLASEKLFF. In DNA, the CDR3 is TGCGCCAGCAGCCAACGACTGGCCTCCGAAAAACTGTTTTTT.

This clone has a handful of counts. J is TRBJ2-1 and V is TRBV11-2; tentative D call: TRBD1 (5 bases). The CDR3 extends over 16 amino acids. Trimming removed 1 base at V and 6 bases at J, with 16 bases between. Germline CDR1 and CDR2: SGHAT and FQNNGV. This CDR3 reads CASSLVPGYFGNEQFF. CDR3 in DNA: TGTGCCAGCAGCTTAGTACCAGGGTACTTTGGCAATGAGCAGTTCTTC. Full variable domain (rest looked up from reference TRBV11-2 and TRBJ2-1): EAGVAQSPRYKIIEKRQSVAFWCNPISGHATLYWYQQILGQGPKLLIQFQNNGVVDDSQLPKDRFSAERLKGVDSTLKIQPAKLEDSAVYLCASSLVPGYFGNEQFFGPGTRLTVL.

The chain recombines TRBV6-5 with TRBJ2-7; 8 bases fit TRBD1. This CDR3 region has 15 residues. Looked up from germline, CDR1 is MNHEY and CDR2 is SVGAGI. J gave up 0 bases and V 7 bases, and 8 bases lay outside the gene matches. CDR3: CASKNTGGSSYEQYF. In DNA, the CDR3 is TGTGCCAGCAAAAACACAGGGGGTAGCTCCTACGAGCAGTACTTC.

This chain connects TRBV9 to TRBJ2-3; possibly TRBD2 for D (6 bases). The CDR3 runs 13 residues. Between the trimmed V and J ends, which lost 3 bases and 3 bases, there was a span of 8 bases. Germline values: CDR1 SGDLS, CDR2 YYNGEE. The CDR3 nucleotides are TGTGCCAGCAGCGGACTAGTAACAGATACGCAGTATTTT. The encoded protein is CASSGLVTDTQYF.

The chain recombines TRBV5-4 with TRBJ2-2; TRBD1 agrees at 9 bases. CDR1 SGHNT and CDR2 YYREEE come from the germline V gene (reference sequence). Germline trimming cut 4 bases from V and 6 bases from J; bases unmatched to any gene: 7. The CDR3 consists of 15 residues. CDR3 residues: CASSRGQGIAGELFF. Here the CDR3 DNA reads TGTGCCAGCAGCCGCGGACAGGGGATCGCCGGGGAGCTGTTTTTT. Filled out from reference TRBV5-4 and TRBJ2-2, the complete variable domain reads ETGVTQSPTHLIKTRGQQVTLRCSSQSGHNTVSWYQQALGQGPQFIFQYYREEENGRGNFPPRFSGLQFPNYSSELNVNALELDDSALYLCASSRGQGIAGELFFGEGSRLTVL.

The chain combines TRBV6-5 with TRBJ2-2; D is possibly TRBD1 (5 bases). CDR1 is MNHEY, CDR2 SVGAGI, per germline. CDR3 size: 14 residues. V was trimmed by 4 bases and J by 1 base, leaving 7 bases between them. The CDR3, as DNA: TGTGCCAGCAGTTCCACAGGGAACACCGGGGAGCTGTTTTTT. This gives the protein CASSSTGNTGELFF.

The chain is built from TRBV25-1 and TRBJ1-1; unclear D gene. V was clipped by 1 base and J by 11 bases, with 8 bases between them. Germline V lookup: CDR1 MGHDK, CDR2 SYGVNS. CDR3 size: 11 residues. CDR3 amino acids: CASSEFEEAFF. Written as DNA, the CDR3 is TGTGCCAGCAGTGAATTCGAGGAGGCTTTCTTT.

The chain couples TRBV15 to TRBJ1-5; 9 nucleotides line up with TRBD1. V dropped 5 bases and J dropped 7; count of bases not matched to a gene: 9. The germline V gene has CDR1 LNHNV and CDR2 YYDKDF (reference sequence). The CDR3 has 15 amino acids. Here the CDR3 reads CATSGWTGEDQPQHF. The CDR3 DNA reads TGTGCCACCAGCGGATGGACAGGGGAAGACCAGCCCCAGCATTTT.

The rearrangement joins TRBV2 to TRBJ2-7; D possibly corresponds to TRBD1 (6 bases). V was clipped by 5 bases and J by 4 bases, with 12 bases between them. The CDR3 loop spans 13 amino acids. CDR1 SNHLY and CDR2 FYNNEI come from the germline V gene. The CDR3: CASSNRDTYEQYF. In DNA form, the CDR3 reads TGTGCCAGCAGTAACCGGGACACATACGAGCAGTACTTC.

There are a few counts of this clone. The rearrangement joins TRBV5-6 to TRBJ1-2; D may be TRBD1 (6 bases). The CDR3 runs 16 residues. From germline, CDR1 is SGHDT and CDR2 YYEEEE. The V end was cut by 0 bases, the J end by 0 bases, with 12 bases between. As DNA, the CDR3 is TGTGCCAGCAGCTTGGCCGCAACAGGGCCTAACTATGGCTACACCTTC. Encoded protein: CASSLAATGPNYGYTF. The entire variable domain, with the rest obtained from reference TRBV5-6 and TRBJ1-2, is as follows: DAGVTQSPTHLIKTRGQQVTLRCSPKSGHDTVSWYQQALGQGPQFIFQYYEEEERQRGNFPDRFSGHQFPNYSSELNVNALLLGDSALYLCASSLAATGPNYGYTFGSGTRLTVV.

The chain carries TRBV7-9 and TRBJ2-7; D not resolved. V lost 3 bases and J 0 bases, leaving 3 bases between the germline ends. The CDR3 contains 12 residues. Germline CDR1 reads SEHNR; CDR2 reads FQNEAQ (reference sequence). This CDR3 reads CASSLSSYEQYF. CDR3 DNA: TGTGCCAGCAGCTTGAGCTCCTACGAGCAGTACTTC. Based on the CDR3 plus reference TRBV7-9 and TRBJ2-7, the full variable domain is DTGVSQNPRHKITKRGQNVTFRCDPISEHNRLYWYRQTLGQGPEFLTYFQNEAQLEKSRLLSDRFSAERPKGSFSTLEIQRTEQGDSAMYLCASSLSSYEQYFGPGTRLTVT.

The chain uses TRBV4-3 and TRBJ2-3, with 11 nucleotides matching TRBD2. Trimming cost V 2 bases and J 4 bases; bases outside gene matches: 8. Germline V gene sequence: CDR1 LGHNA, CDR2 YSLEER. The CDR3 consists of 17 residues. The CDR3, as DNA: TGCGCCAGCAGCCAATCTTTAGCGGGGGGGTGGCCAGATACGCAGTATTTT. Its protein product is CASSQSLAGGWPDTQYF.

The CDR3 sequence is CASSIGGIIGELFF. DNA for the CDR3: TGTGCCAGTAGTATCGGCGGGATCATCGGGGAGCTGTTTTTT. This chain uses TRBV19 with TRBJ2-2, with a tentative D call TRBD2 (6 bases). The germline gives CDR1 LNHDA, CDR2 SQIVND (reference sequence). The CDR3 consists of 14 residues. V shed 3 bases and J shed 7 bases, with 12 bases lying between them.

This clone was seen once. The chain combines TRBV15 with TRBJ2-3, with D possibly being TRBD1 (5 bases). The germline gives CDR1 LNHNV, CDR2 YYDKDF (reference sequence). CDR3 length: 15 residues. The V and J ends lost 3 bases and 2 bases respectively, with 12 bases between them. In nucleotides, the CDR3 is TGTGCCACCAGCAGCCAAGCTGGGGCCACAGATACGCAGTATTTT. The encoded protein is CATSSQAGATDTQYF.

This clone was seen a few times. The V gene is TRBV19, the J gene TRBJ1-5; 7 bases align to TRBD1. The trim removed 5 bases at V and 4 bases at J, leaving 8 bases unmatched. The CDR3 is 15 amino acids. Looked up from germline, CDR1 is LNHDA and CDR2 is SQIVND (reference sequence). CDR3 residues: CASSASGTENQPQHF. CDR3 coding DNA: TGTGCCAGTAGTGCCTCCGGGACAGAAAATCAGCCCCAGCATTTT.

This clone was seen only a few times. The chain employs TRBV4-3 and TRBJ2-7; 9 positions match TRBD2. CDR1 and CDR2 (germline): LGHNA, YSLEER. V shed 1 base and J 7 bases; nucleotides not matched to a gene: 8. This CDR3 is built from 15 residues. Here the CDR3 DNA reads TGCGCCAGCAGCCAAGCGGCGGGAGGGGTGAGGGAGCAGTACTTC. It yields the protein CASSQAAGGVREQYF.

This clone was found once. The gene calls are TRBV5-1 and TRBJ2-3; D possibly corresponds to TRBD1 (6 bases). This CDR3 comprises 14 residues. Germline CDR1 and CDR2: SGHRS and YFSETQ. Trimming removed 4 bases from V and 0 bases from J, with 9 bases in between. The CDR3 loop reads CASSRDTSTDTQYF. The CDR3 DNA sequence: TGCGCCAGCAGCCGGGACACAAGCACAGATACGCAGTATTTT.

This clone turned up a few times. V usage is TRBV11-2 and J usage is TRBJ2-7; TRBD1 agrees at 11 bases. The germline V gene encodes CDR1 SGHAT and CDR2 FQNNGV. The CDR3 length is 15 residues. The V and J ends lost 4 bases and 7 bases, in that order; junction bases with no gene match: 9. CDR3 bases: TGTGCCAGCAGCTCCTGGACAGGGGGCATGGGGGAGCAGTACTTC. Its protein is CASSSWTGGMGEQYF.

The chain combines TRBV27 with TRBJ1-2; D call uncertain. The CDR3 covers 16 residues. V lost 4 bases and J 6 bases, leaving 21 bases between the germline ends. Per germline, CDR1 MNHEY and CDR2 SMNVEV (reference sequence). The CDR3 region has the DNA TGTGCCAGCAGTTCCCTGGCAGGCCTCTCCGGTCATGGCTACACCTTC. Residues: CASSSLAGLSGHGYTF.

The chain joins TRBV28 to TRBJ1-1; possibly TRBD1 for D (5 bases). The V gene's germline CDR1 is MDHEN and CDR2 SYDVKM. This CDR3 spans 15 amino acids. Trimming took 0 bases from V and 6 from J, leaving 14 bases between them. The CDR3 is CASSLWGQGGSEAFF. DNA of the CDR3: TGTGCCAGCAGTTTATGGGGGCAGGGCGGATCTGAAGCTTTCTTT.

The gene calls are TRBV5-6 and TRBJ2-3, with TRBD2 matching 8 bases. The CDR3 sequence is 17 residues long. J gave up 5 bases and V 1 base, and 12 bases lay outside the gene matches. The germline V gene has CDR1 SGHDT and CDR2 YYEEEE. The CDR3 region has the DNA TGTGCCAGCAGCTTGAAAGTCTGGCGGGAGGCCGGAGATACGCAGTATTTT. Its translation: CASSLKVWREAGDTQYF.

This clone occurred a few times. V gene TRBV7-9 combines with J gene TRBJ1-1; the D gene is possibly TRBD1 (5 bases). This CDR3 region has 17 residues. V lost 4 bases, J lost 5 bases, and 23 bases lay in between. CDR1 is SEHNR and CDR2 is FQNEAQ in the germline V gene (reference sequence). The CDR3 region is CASSYTPTRQGRTEAFF. CDR3 coding DNA: TGTGCCAGCAGCTATACCCCCACCCGGCAGGGCCGGACTGAAGCTTTCTTT.

The gene calls are TRBV11-1 and TRBJ2-3; 9 bases map to TRBD1. This CDR3 comprises 17 residues. V trimming: 4 bases; J trimming: 0 bases; junction bases outside the gene matches: 8. Germline CDR1 reads SGHAT; CDR2 reads FQDESV (reference sequence). The CDR3 region has the DNA TGTGCCAGCAGCTCGTTGACAGGGGGTAGTAGCACAGATACGCAGTATTTT. Amino acids: CASSSLTGGSSTDTQYF.

The genes are TRBV9 and TRBJ2-5; D not certain. Between the trimmed V and J ends, which lost 4 bases and 4 bases, there was a span of 14 bases. The germline gives CDR1 SGDLS, CDR2 YYNGEE. This CDR3 has 14 amino acids. The CDR3 reads CASSPTAHPETQYF. The CDR3 DNA sequence: TGTGCCAGCAGCCCAACAGCTCACCCAGAGACCCAGTACTTC.

The chain couples TRBV6-5 to TRBJ2-3; no definite D call. Germline CDR1 reads MNHEY; CDR2 reads SVGAGI. V was pared by 4 bases and J by 6 bases, with 5 bases between. The CDR3 contains 11 residues. CDR3 protein: CASSSMDTQYF. As DNA, the CDR3 is TGTGCCAGCAGTTCTATGGATACGCAGTATTTT.

This clone showed up just once. CDR3: CASSNHRGRLNQPQHF. The CDR3 nucleotides are TGTGCCAGTAGTAACCACAGGGGGCGCCTGAATCAGCCCCAGCATTTT. V gene TRBV19 combines with J gene TRBJ1-5; 9 nucleotides match TRBD1. The CDR3 has 16 residues. Germline CDR1 is LNHDA and CDR2 is SQIVND (reference sequence). Unmatched junction bases numbered 8, after V lost 4 bases and J lost 4 bases.